This T cell receptor beta chain was captured by sequencing in a study of cytomegalovirus exposure and HLA in healthy donors. Regarding the study as a whole: A later analysis by the authors found several of the most significant clusters apparently linked to common viral pathogens. Follow-up analysis later connected one missense variant in DCLRE1C with trimming of TCR beta V- and J-genes.

With 60 Vbeta and 13 Jbeta primers, the PCR was carried out. Some clones are missing from TCRdb's copy, which holds only in-frame ones; the method was immunoSEQ multiplex PCR. This table holds tens of thousands of clones, roughly 84% found once. Regarding this clone: Its specificity is unknown.

Looked up from germline, CDR1 is ENHRY and CDR2 is SYGVKD. V lost 7 bases to trimming and J lost 7 bases, with 19 bases between them. This CDR3 is 14 amino acids long. The source of this sequence is a man aged 30-40 years in good health and CMV-seronegative. Material: PBMCs. The chain couples TRBV10-3 to TRBJ1-2; possible D gene TRBD1, 5 bases. For the CDR3, the DNA is TGTGCCATCATAGGAGATGACAGAGACTGTGGCTACACCTTC. Its translation: CAIIGDDRDCGYTF.